These T cell receptor beta chains were read from a single sample in a study of beta chain features in type 1 diabetes. Using immunoSEQ multiplex PCR, the repertoire was profiled, and TCRdb retains in-frame clones only, with some absent. The sample contains 350,000 to 400,000 clones, around 15% of which appear only once. The specimen sequenced was naive CD4+ T cells from blood. All receptors derive from a woman between 18 and 29 years old in good health. Both conserved end residues are part of each CDR3. A D gene is named only where the DNA matches it firmly. A row's size may be missing; if present it is once, few, many or a size class.

j_call clone_size cdr3_length v_call d_call cdr3_aa cdr3_nt
TRBJ2-3 - 15 TRBV7-7 - CASSPQGRAGDTQYF TGTGCTAGCAGCCCCCAGGGCAGGGCCGGGGATACGCAGTATTTT
TRBJ2-3 few 14 TRBV7-9 TRBD2 CASSLSGRSDTQYF TGTGCCAGCAGCCTTAGCGGGAGGTCAGATACGCAGTATTTT
TRBJ2-1 few 14 TRBV29-1 TRBD1 CSGTGTGGRNEQFF TGCAGCGGTACCGGGACAGGGGGGCGTAATGAGCAGTTCTTC
TRBJ2-7 - 12 TRBV7-9 - CASSPRVYEQYF TGTGCCAGCAGCCCCAGGGTGTACGAGCAGTACTTC
TRBJ2-5 - 18 TRBV30 TRBD2 CAWSRGNLAGGNQETQYF TGTGCCTGGAGCCGGGGGAATTTAGCGGGAGGGAACCAAGAGACCCAGTACTTC
TRBJ2-3 - 15 TRBV29-1 TRBD2 CSEAQSSGSTDTQYF TGCAGCGAAGCACAGTCTAGCGGGAGTACAGATACGCAGTATTTT
TRBJ2-7 - 15 TRBV23-1 TRBD1 CASNTLDRSSYEQYF TGCGCCAGCAATACCCTGGACAGGAGCTCCTACGAGCAGTACTTC
TRBJ2-1 - 16 TRBV6-1 TRBD1 CAISESTGIRWNEQFF TGTGCCATCAGTGAGTCGACAGGGATCAGATGGAATGAGCAGTTCTTC
TRBJ2-1 - 14 TRBV30 TRBD2 CAWSVLARYNEQFF TGTGCCTGGAGTGTACTAGCGCGCTACAATGAGCAGTTCTTC
TRBJ2-3 few 13 TRBV28 - CASSPQSTDTQYF TGTGCCAGCAGTCCCCAAAGCACAGATACGCAGTATTTT
TRBJ2-3 - 13 TRBV7-2 - CASSTMTGDTQYF TGTGCCAGCAGCACCATGACCGGGGATACGCAGTATTTT
TRBJ1-5 few 12 TRBV2 - CASGGGNQPQHF TGTGCCAGCGGGGGCGGCAATCAGCCCCAGCATTTT
TRBJ1-5 few 16 TRBV7-2 TRBD1 CASSRTGTGSNQPQHF TGTGCCAGCAGCCGGACCGGGACAGGGAGCAATCAGCCCCAGCATTTT
TRBJ2-5 - 14 TRBV18 TRBD1 CASSPPTGTETQYF TGTGCCAGCTCACCACCGACAGGGACAGAGACCCAGTACTTC
TRBJ1-2 - 15 TRBV6-4 TRBD1 CASRPGQGHNYGYTF TGTGCCAGCAGGCCGGGACAGGGGCATAACTATGGCTACACCTTC
TRBJ2-3 few 14 TRBV29-1 - CSVVSGKLADTQYF TGCAGCGTTGTATCCGGGAAGTTGGCAGATACGCAGTATTTT
TRBJ2-7 - 15 TRBV28 TRBD2 CASRPGTSGTYEQYF TGTGCCAGCAGACCAGGGACTAGCGGTACCTACGAGCAGTACTTC
TRBJ1-2 - 12 TRBV28 - CASRPGDYGYTF TGTGCCAGCAGACCGGGGGACTATGGCTACACCTTC
TRBJ2-5 - 12 TRBV6-6 - CASSYSRETQYF TGTGCCAGCAGTTACTCGAGAGAGACCCAGTACTTC
TRBJ2-1 - 14 TRBV29-1 TRBD1 CSVDRASLFNEQFF TGCAGCGTAGACAGGGCCTCCTTATTCAATGAGCAGTTCTTC
TRBJ1-1 few 14 TRBV9 - CASSVIREAAEAFF TGTGCCAGCAGCGTAATACGGGAAGCGGCTGAAGCTTTCTTT
TRBJ2-7 - 14 TRBV7-9 - CASSPRGGLYEQYF TGTGCCAGCAGCCCGAGGGGGGGCCTCTACGAGCAGTACTTC
TRBJ2-7 - 15 TRBV28 - CASSLGPGGFYEQYF TGTGCCAGCAGTTTGGGGCCAGGGGGGTTCTACGAGCAGTACTTC
TRBJ1-1 - 13 TRBV29-1 TRBD1 CSAWTGLNTEAFF TGCAGCGCTTGGACAGGGTTGAACACTGAAGCTTTCTTT
TRBJ1-2 - 14 TRBV7-2 TRBD1 CASSSKQGAFGYTF TGTGCCAGCAGCTCGAAACAGGGGGCGTTTGGCTACACCTTC
TRBJ2-7 few 16 TRBV7-8 TRBD1 CASSSTYGTGTHEQYF TGTGCCAGCAGCTCTACTTACGGGACAGGGACACACGAGCAGTACTTC
TRBJ2-3 - 14 TRBV30 - CAWSVQTGTDTQYF TGTGCCTGGAGTGTACAGACCGGCACAGATACGCAGTATTTT
TRBJ1-2 - 16 TRBV18 TRBD1 CASSRLGQGVDYGYTF TGTGCCAGCTCACGCTTGGGACAGGGGGTCGACTATGGCTACACCTTC
TRBJ2-2 few 15 TRBV4-3 TRBD2 CASSQPSGGTGELFF TGCGCCAGCAGCCAACCTAGCGGGGGAACCGGGGAGCTGTTTTTT
TRBJ2-1 - 14 TRBV9 TRBD2 CASSVGTAGGKQFF TGTGCCAGCAGCGTAGGTACAGCGGGGGGGAAGCAGTTCTTC
TRBJ1-2 few 13 TRBV2 - CASSVLGGDGYTF TGTGCCAGCAGCGTTCTTGGAGGGGATGGCTACACCTTC
TRBJ2-3 - 18 TRBV4-3 TRBD2 CASSQGLAGRVGTDTQYF TGCGCCAGCAGCCAAGGGTTAGCGGGGAGAGTGGGCACAGATACGCAGTATTTT
TRBJ2-6 few 14 TRBV7-9 TRBD1 CASRSDRGLSVLTF TGTGCCAGCAGATCGGACAGGGGACTTTCCGTCCTGACTTTC
TRBJ1-2 few 15 TRBV5-6 - CASSLNLAANYGYTF TGTGCCAGCAGCTTGAATTTGGCAGCGAACTATGGCTACACCTTC
TRBJ2-7 - 14 TRBV9 TRBD1 CASSGGQGVYEQYF TGTGCCAGCAGCGGGGGACAGGGGGTATACGAGCAGTACTTC
TRBJ1-2 - 15 TRBV15 - CATSREGIRGSGYTF TGTGCCACCAGCAGAGAGGGAATTAGGGGATCGGGCTACACCTTC
TRBJ2-2 few 13 TRBV6-4 - CASSDDGIGELFF TGTGCCAGCAGTGACGATGGCATCGGGGAGCTGTTTTTT
TRBJ1-1 - 16 TRBV19 - CASSRPRGPRNTEAFF TGTGCCAGTAGTAGACCAAGGGGCCCAAGGAACACTGAAGCTTTCTTT
TRBJ2-1 - 19 TRBV18 TRBD1 CASSPTRDRAYRVTNEQFF TGTGCCAGCTCACCAACCCGGGACAGGGCTTATAGGGTAACGAATGAGCAGTTCTTC
TRBJ2-3 few 15 TRBV9 TRBD2 CASSEGLAVTDTQYF TGTGCCAGCAGCGAGGGACTAGCGGTCACAGATACGCAGTATTTT
TRBJ1-2 - 15 TRBV23-1 TRBD1 CASSHYEGDRVSFAF TGCGCCAGCAGTCATTACGAGGGGGACAGGGTCTCTTTCGCCTTC
TRBJ2-1 few 16 TRBV14 - CASSLELGRTHNEQFF TGTGCCAGCAGCCTAGAACTAGGCCGGACCCACAATGAGCAGTTCTTC
TRBJ1-2 - 14 TRBV30 TRBD1 CAWSGGQSPTGYTF TGTGCCTGGAGCGGGGGACAGTCCCCCACGGGCTACACCTTC